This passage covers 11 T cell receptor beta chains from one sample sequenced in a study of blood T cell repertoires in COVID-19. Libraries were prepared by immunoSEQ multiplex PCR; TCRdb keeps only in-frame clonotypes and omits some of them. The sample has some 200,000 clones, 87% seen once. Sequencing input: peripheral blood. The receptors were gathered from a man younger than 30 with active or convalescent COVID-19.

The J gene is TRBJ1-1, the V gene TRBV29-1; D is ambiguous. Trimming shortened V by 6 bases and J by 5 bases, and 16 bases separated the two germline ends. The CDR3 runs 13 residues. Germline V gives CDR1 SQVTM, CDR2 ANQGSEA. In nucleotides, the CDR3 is TGCAGCGTGGGCCCGCGGTTGCGGACTGAAGCTTTCTTT. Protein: CSVGPRLRTEAFF.

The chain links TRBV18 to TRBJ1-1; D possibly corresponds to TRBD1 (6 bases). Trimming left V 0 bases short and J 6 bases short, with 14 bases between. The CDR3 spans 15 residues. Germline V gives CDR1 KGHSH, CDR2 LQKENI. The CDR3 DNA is TGTGCCAGCTCACCACCGAGGGGGATGGGCGCTGAAGCTTTCTTT. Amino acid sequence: CASSPPRGMGAEAFF.

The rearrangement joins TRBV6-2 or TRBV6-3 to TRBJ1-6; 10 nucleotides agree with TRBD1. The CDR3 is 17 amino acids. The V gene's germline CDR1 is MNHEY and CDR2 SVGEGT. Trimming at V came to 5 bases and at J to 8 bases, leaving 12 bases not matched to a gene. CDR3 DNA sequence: TGTGCCAGCAGTGCAACCGGGACAGGGGTCGGAGATTCACCCCTCCACTTT. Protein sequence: CASSATGTGVGDSPLHF.

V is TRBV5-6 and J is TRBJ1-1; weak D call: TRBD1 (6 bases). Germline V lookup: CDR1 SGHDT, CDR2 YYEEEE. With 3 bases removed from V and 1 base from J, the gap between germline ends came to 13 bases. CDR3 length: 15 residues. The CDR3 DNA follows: TGTGCCAGCAGCTCGCTGGGGGCCCAGAACACTGAAGCTTTCTTT. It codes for CASSSLGAQNTEAFF.

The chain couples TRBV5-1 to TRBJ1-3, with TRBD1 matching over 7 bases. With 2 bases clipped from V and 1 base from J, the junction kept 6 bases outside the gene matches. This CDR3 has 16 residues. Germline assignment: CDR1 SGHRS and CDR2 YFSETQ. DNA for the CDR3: TGCGCCAGCAGCTTATTCGGGACAGATTCTGGAAACACCATATATTTT. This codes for CASSLFGTDSGNTIYF.

This CDR3 is CASSLLFGGDDNEQFF. The CDR3 bases are TGTGCCAGCAGTTTACTATTCGGAGGGGATGACAATGAGCAGTTCTTC. The chain uses TRBV27 and TRBJ2-1, with D possibly TRBD2 on 6 matching bases. Per germline, CDR1 MNHEY and CDR2 SMNVEV (reference sequence). Trimming took off 2 bases at V and 5 bases at J, with 16 bases between the two ends. This CDR3 contains 16 residues.

The CDR3 nucleotides read TGCGCCAGCAGCGTGCCCGGGACACCAAACACTGAAGCTTTCTTT. This codes for CASSVPGTPNTEAFF. The V gene is TRBV5-1, the J gene TRBJ1-1, with D possibly TRBD1 on 6 matching bases. In germline, CDR1 is SGHRS, CDR2 YFSETQ. The CDR3 is 15 amino acids. Trimming took 4 bases from V and 2 from J, leaving 15 bases between them.

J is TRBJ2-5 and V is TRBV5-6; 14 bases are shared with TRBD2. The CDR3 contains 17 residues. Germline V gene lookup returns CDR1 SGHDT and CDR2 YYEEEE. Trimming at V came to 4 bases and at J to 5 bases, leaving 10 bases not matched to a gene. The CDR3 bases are TGTGCCAGCAGCCCAGGGACTAGCGGGGGAGTGGGCGAGACCCAGTACTTC. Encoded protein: CASSPGTSGGVGETQYF.

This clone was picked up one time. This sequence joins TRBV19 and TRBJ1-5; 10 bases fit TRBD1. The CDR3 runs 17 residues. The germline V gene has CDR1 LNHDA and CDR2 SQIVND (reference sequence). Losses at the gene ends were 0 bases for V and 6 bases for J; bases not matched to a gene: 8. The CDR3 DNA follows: TGTGCCAGTAGTATAGATCGGCGGACAGGGGGGGCTCAGCCCCAGCATTTT. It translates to CASSIDRRTGGAQPQHF.

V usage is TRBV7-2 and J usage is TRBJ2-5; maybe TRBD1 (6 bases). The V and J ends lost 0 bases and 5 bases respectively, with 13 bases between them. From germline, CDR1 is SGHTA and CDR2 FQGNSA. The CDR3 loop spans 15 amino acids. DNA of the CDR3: TGTGCCAGCAGCTTAGCGCTTGGACAGCCTGAGACCCAGTACTTC. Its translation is CASSLALGQPETQYF. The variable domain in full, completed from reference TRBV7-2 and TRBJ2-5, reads GAGVSQSPSNKVTEKGKDVELRCDPISGHTALYWYRQSLGQGLEFLIYFQGNSAPDKSGLPSDRFSAERTGGSVSTLTIQRTQQEDSAVYLCASSLALGQPETQYFGPGTRLLVL.

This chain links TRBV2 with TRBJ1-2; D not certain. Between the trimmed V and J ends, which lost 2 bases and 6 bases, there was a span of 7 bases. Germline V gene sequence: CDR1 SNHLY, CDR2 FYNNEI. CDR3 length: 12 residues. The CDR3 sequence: CASSETGNGYTF. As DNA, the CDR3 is TGTGCCAGCAGTGAAACCGGGAATGGCTACACCTTC.